This TCR beta chain originates from a study of blood T cell repertoires in COVID-19. At the level of the study: Sample material is recorded as cDNA or gDNA derived from T cells, B-cell-depleted T cells, or PBMCs.

The assay was immunoSEQ multiplex PCR, and TCRdb's table has in-frame clones only and misses some. This table holds approximately 240,000 clones, 65% to 85% found once. During active infection, Seattle patients enrolled and were then monitored through disease. The ends lost 2 bases at V and 0 bases at J; junction bases unmatched: 7. The germline V gene has CDR1 MNHNS and CDR2 SASEGT. The CDR3 spans 18 residues. Source material: peripheral blood. The rearrangement uses TRBV6-1 and TRBJ2-2; TRBD2 matches 9 bases. The TCR originated in a woman in her 30s with COVID-19, enrolled during active disease. The CDR3 region has the DNA TGTGCCAGCAGTGAAACCCCAGCGGGGGGCCCGAACACCGGGGAGCTGTTTTTT. Its translation is CASSETPAGGPNTGELFF.